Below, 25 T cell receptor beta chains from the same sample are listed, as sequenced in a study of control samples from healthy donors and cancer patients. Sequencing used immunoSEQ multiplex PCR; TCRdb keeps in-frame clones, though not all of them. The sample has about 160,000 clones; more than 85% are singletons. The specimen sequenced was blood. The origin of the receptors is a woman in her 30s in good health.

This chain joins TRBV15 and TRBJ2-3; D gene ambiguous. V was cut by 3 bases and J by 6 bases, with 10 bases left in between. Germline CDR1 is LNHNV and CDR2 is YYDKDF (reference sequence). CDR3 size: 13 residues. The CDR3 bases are TGTGCCACCAGCAGTTGGACCCCCGATACGCAGTATTTT. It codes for CATSSWTPDTQYF.

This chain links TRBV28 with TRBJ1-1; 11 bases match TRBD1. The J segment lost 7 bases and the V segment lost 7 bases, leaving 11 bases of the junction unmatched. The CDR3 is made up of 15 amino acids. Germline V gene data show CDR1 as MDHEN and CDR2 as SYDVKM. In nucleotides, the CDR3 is TGTGCCAGCACCCCTTCCCGGACAGGGGGCGATGAAGCTTTCTTT. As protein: CASTPSRTGGDEAFF.

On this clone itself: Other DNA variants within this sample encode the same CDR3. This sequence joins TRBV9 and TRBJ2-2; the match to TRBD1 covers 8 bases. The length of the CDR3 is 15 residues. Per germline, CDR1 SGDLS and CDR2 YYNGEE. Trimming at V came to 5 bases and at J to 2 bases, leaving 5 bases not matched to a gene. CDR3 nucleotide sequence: TGTGCCAGCAGTGTCAGGGGGCTTAACACCGGGGAGCTGTTTTTT. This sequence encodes CASSVRGLNTGELFF.

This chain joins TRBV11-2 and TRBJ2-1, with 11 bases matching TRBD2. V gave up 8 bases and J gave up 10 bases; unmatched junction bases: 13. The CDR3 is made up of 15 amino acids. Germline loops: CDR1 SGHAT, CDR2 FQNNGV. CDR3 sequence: CASGQIAGGPGEQFF. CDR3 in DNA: TGTGCCAGCGGTCAAATAGCGGGAGGGCCAGGGGAGCAGTTCTTC.

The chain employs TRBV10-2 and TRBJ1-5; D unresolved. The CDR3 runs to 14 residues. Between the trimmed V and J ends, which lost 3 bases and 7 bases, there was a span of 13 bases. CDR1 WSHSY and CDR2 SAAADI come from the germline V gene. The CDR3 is CASSDARAGQPQHF. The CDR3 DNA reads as TGCGCCAGCAGTGATGCGAGGGCGGGACAGCCCCAGCATTTT.

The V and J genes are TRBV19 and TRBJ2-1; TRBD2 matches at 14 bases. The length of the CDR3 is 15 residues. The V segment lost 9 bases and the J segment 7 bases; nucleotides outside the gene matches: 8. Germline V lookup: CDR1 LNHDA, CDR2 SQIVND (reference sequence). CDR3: CASSTSGRAGNEQFF. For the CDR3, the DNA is TGTGCCAGCTCGACTAGCGGGAGGGCCGGTAATGAGCAGTTCTTC. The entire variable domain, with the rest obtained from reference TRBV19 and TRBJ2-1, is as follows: DGGITQSPKYLFRKEGQNVTLSCEQNLNHDAMYWYRQDPGQGLRLIYYSQIVNDFQKGDIAEGYSVSREKKESFPLTVTSAQKNPTAFYLCASSTSGRAGNEQFFGPGTRLTVL.

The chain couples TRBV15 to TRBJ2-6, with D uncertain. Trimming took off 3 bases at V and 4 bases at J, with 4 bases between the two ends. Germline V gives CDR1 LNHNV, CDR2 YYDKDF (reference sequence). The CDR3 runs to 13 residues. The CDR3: CATSRDGANVLTF. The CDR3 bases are TGTGCCACCAGCAGGGACGGGGCCAACGTCCTGACTTTC.

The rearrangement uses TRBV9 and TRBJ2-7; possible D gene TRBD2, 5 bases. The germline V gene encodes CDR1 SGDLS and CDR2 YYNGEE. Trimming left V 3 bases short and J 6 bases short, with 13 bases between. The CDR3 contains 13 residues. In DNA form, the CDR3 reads TGTGCCAGCAGCGCCGCGGGTAGGGTCGAGCAGTACTTC. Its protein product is CASSAAGRVEQYF.

CDR3 amino acids: CASSPGQGLTYEQYF. CDR3 DNA sequence: TGCGCCAGCAGCCCGGGACAGGGTCTAACCTACGAGCAGTACTTC. V gene TRBV5-1 combines with J gene TRBJ2-7, with 9 bases fitting TRBD1. Germline V lookup: CDR1 SGHRS, CDR2 YFSETQ. CDR3 length equals 15 residues. The V gene end was trimmed by 4 bases and the J gene end by 2 bases; junction bases not matched to a gene: 7.

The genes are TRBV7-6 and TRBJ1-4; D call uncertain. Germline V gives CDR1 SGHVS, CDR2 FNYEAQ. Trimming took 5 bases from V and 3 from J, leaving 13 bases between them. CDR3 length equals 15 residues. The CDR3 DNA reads TGTGCCAGCAGCGCACACCTAATCCCTAATGAAAAACTGTTTTTT. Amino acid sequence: CASSAHLIPNEKLFF. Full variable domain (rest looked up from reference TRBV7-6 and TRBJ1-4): GAGVSQSPRYKVTKRGQDVALRCDPISGHVSLYWYRQALGQGPEFLTYFNYEAQQDKSGLPNDRFSAERPEGSISTLTIQRTEQRDSAMYRCASSAHLIPNEKLFFGSGTQLSVL.

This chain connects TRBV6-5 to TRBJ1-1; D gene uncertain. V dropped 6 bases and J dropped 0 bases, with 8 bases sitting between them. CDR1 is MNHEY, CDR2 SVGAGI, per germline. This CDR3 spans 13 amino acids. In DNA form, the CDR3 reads TGTGCCAGCAGGACGACGGTGAACACTGAAGCTTTCTTT. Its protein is CASRTTVNTEAFF.

CDR3: CASSYAGGSYNEQFF. For the CDR3, the DNA is TGTGCCAGCAGTTACGCAGGGGGCTCCTACAATGAGCAGTTCTTC. The gene calls are TRBV6-2 or TRBV6-3 and TRBJ2-1; 7 bases line up with TRBD1. The CDR3 has 15 residues. The ends lost 2 bases at V and 0 bases at J; junction bases unmatched: 1. Per the germline V gene, CDR1 is MNHEY and CDR2 is SVGEGT.

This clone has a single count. The CDR3 sequence is CASSQDLYTDTQYF. The DNA of the CDR3 is TGTGCCAGCAGCCAAGATCTTTACACAGATACGCAGTATTTT. V gene TRBV4-2 combines with J gene TRBJ2-3; D is unclear. This CDR3 is built from 14 residues. Deletions cut 0 bases from V and 2 bases from J, with 6 bases between. CDR1 and CDR2 (germline): LGHNA, YNFKEQ.

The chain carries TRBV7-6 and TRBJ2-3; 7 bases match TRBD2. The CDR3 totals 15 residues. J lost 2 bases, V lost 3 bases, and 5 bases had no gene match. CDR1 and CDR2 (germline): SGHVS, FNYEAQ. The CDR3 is CASSLRERHTDTQYF. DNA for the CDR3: TGTGCCAGCAGCTTGCGGGAGCGACACACAGATACGCAGTATTTT.

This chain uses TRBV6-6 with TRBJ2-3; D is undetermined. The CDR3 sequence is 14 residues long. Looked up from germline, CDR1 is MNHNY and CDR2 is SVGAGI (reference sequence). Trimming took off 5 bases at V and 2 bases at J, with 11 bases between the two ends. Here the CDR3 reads CASSRSAITDTQYF. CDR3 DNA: TGTGCCAGCAGTCGATCGGCGATCACAGATACGCAGTATTTT.

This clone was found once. DNA of the CDR3: TGCGCCAGCAGCCAAGGGCAGGGGGCGGGTTATGCGCAGTATTTT. This translates into CASSQGQGAGYAQYF. This chain uses TRBV4-3 with TRBJ2-3; TRBD1 aligns across 8 bases. CDR1 is LGHNA and CDR2 is YSLEER in the germline V gene. There are 15 residues in the CDR3. V shed 1 base and J 10 bases; nucleotides not matched to a gene: 10.

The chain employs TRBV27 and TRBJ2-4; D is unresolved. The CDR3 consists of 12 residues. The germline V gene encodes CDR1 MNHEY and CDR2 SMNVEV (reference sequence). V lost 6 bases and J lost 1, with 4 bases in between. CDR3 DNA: TGTGCCAGCAGGGGGGCCAAAAACATTCAGTACTTC. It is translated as CASRGAKNIQYF.

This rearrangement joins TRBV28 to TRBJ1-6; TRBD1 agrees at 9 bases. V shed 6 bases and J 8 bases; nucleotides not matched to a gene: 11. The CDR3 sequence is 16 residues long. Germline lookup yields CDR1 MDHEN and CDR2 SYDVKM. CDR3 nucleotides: TGTGCCAGCAGATCCGGGACAGGGTTAATCTATTCACCCCTCCACTTT. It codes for CASRSGTGLIYSPLHF.

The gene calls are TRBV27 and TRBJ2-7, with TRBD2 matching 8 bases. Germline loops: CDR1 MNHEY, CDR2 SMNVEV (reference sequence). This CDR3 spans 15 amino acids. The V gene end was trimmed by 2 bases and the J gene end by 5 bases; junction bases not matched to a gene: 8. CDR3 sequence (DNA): TGTGCCAGCAGTTTAGCAGGGTGGACTAGCAACGAGCAGTACTTC. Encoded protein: CASSLAGWTSNEQYF.

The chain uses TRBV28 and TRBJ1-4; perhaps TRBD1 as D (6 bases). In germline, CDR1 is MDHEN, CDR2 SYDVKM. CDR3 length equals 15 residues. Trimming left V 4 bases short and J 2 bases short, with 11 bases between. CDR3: CASSSQGRTNEKLFF. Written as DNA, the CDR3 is TGTGCCAGCAGTTCACAGGGAAGGACTAATGAAAAACTGTTTTTT.

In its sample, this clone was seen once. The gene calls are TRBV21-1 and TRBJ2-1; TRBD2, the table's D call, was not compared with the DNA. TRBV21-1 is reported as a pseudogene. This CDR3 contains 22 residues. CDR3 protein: CASSKGDGRHRDSRRRINEQFF. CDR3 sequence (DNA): TGTGCCAGCAGCAAAGGCGACGGAAGGCACCGGGACTCTAGGCGCCGGATTAATGAGCAGTTCTTC.

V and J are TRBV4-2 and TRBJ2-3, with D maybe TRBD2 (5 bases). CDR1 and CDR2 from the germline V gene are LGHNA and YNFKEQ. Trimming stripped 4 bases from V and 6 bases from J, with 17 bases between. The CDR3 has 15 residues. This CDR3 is CASSPIPDSFDTQYF. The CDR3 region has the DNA TGTGCCAGCAGCCCGATCCCGGACTCGTTTGATACGCAGTATTTT.

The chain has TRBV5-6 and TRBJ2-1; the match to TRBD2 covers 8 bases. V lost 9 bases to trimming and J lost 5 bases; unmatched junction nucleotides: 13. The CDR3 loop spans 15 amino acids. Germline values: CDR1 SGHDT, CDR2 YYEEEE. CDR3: CATSTKRGLNNEQFF. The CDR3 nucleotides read TGTGCCACCTCGACGAAGCGGGGGTTGAACAATGAGCAGTTCTTC.

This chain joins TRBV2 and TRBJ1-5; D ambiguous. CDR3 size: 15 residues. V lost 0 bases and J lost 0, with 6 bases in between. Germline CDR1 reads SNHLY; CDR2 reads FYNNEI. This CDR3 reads CASSEASDSNQPQHF. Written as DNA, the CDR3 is TGTGCCAGCAGTGAAGCATCGGATAGCAATCAGCCCCAGCATTTT.

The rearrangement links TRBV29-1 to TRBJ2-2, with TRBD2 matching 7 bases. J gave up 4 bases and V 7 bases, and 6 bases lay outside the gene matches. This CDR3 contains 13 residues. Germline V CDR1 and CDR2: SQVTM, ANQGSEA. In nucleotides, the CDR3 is TGCAGCGGGAGCGGGACTTCCACCGGGGAGCTGTTTTTT. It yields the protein CSGSGTSTGELFF.